This is a list of T cell receptor beta chains from one sample in a study of OX40 agonist ivuxolimab in advanced cancers. Sequenced by immunoSEQ multiplex PCR; TCRdb stores in-frame clones only, minus some. The sample lists 120,000 or so clones, approximately 90% occurring once. The starting material was CD4+ or CD8+ T cells sorted from blood, obtained in a trial of the OX40 agonist ivuxolimab. The receptor source for this set is an adult with an advanced solid tumor such as melanoma, head and neck, liver or kidney cancer. The CDR3 runs from the conserved cysteine through the conserved F or W. The D gene is left open where the match is weak. Not every row has a clone size; where given, it reads once, few, many or a size class.

V	size	D	J	DNA	CDR3
TRBV7-6	.	.	TRBJ1-6	TGTGCCAGCAGCCTTTCCAGGGTGAATTCACCCCTCCACTTT	CASSLSRVNSPLHF
TRBV15	few	.	TRBJ1-5	TGTGCCACCAGCAGAGATCCAGGGGGCAATCAGCCCCAGCATTTT	CATSRDPGGNQPQHF
TRBV10-3	.	.	TRBJ2-7	TGTGCCATCAGGGCAGGGGGGCCGGGTGGGTACGAGCAGTACTTC	CAIRAGGPGGYEQYF
TRBV4-2	.	TRBD1	TRBJ1-2	TGTGCCAGCAGCCGACCGGGACAGATTAACTATGGCTACACCTTC	CASSRPGQINYGYTF
TRBV11-3	.	.	TRBJ2-2	TGTGCCAGCAGCCTGACAGGTACCGGGGAGCTGTTTTTT	CASSLTGTGELFF
TRBV7-2	.	.	TRBJ1-5	TGTGCCAGCAGCTTAGGTTGGGCAGGAAATCAGCCCCAGCATTTT	CASSLGWAGNQPQHF
TRBV27	.	.	TRBJ2-1	TGTGCCAGCAGTTTCGACGGTCCGGCGTTCTTC	CASSFDGPAFF
TRBV29-1	.	TRBD1	TRBJ2-3	TGCAGCGAGGGGGGACAGGGGGCAAGGGATACGCAGTATTTT	CSEGGQGARDTQYF
TRBV5-1	.	.	TRBJ1-2	TGCGCCAGCAGCTCCCAGGACAGCTCAAACTATGGCTACACCTTC	CASSSQDSSNYGYTF
TRBV6-1	.	.	TRBJ1-3	TGTGCCAGCAGTTCGACTTGGGAGGCCGGAAACACCATATATTTT	CASSSTWEAGNTIYF
TRBV11-2	few	.	TRBJ1-2	TGTGCCAGCAGCCCGGGGCTGACTAACTATGGCTACACCTTC	CASSPGLTNYGYTF
TRBV19	few	TRBD1	TRBJ1-2	TGTGCCAGTAGTGGACAGGGTTTTGGCTATGGCTACACCTTC	CASSGQGFGYGYTF
TRBV6-6	.	TRBD1	TRBJ1-4	TGTGCCAGCAGTCCTGGGTTAGGGGACAGAGCTGAAAAACTGTTTTTT	CASSPGLGDRAEKLFF
TRBV30	.	.	TRBJ1-3	TGTGCCTGGGAACCTCGGGGCCTCTCTGGAAACACCATATATTTT	CAWEPRGLSGNTIYF
TRBV7-2	.	.	TRBJ2-4	TGTGCCAGCAGGTTAGGGGTCGAAAACATTCAGTACTTC	CASRLGVENIQYF
TRBV14	.	.	TRBJ1-3	TGTGCCAGCAGCCCCTTCTCTGGAAACACCATATATTTT	CASSPFSGNTIYF
TRBV5-1	.	TRBD2	TRBJ2-1	TGCGCCAGCAGCTTGATGACTAGCGGGGGGGCTAATGAGCAGTTCTTC	CASSLMTSGGANEQFF
TRBV27	.	.	TRBJ2-5	TGTGCCAGTCGTAGAGCGCTACAAGAGACCCAGTACTTC	CASRRALQETQYF
TRBV7-2	.	.	TRBJ1-2	TGTGCCAGCAGCTTAAACCCTCAGGGGTCCGCGGCTGGCTACACCTTC	CASSLNPQGSAAGYTF
TRBV6-1	.	.	TRBJ1-1	TGTGCCAGCAGTGAGAGATACGCGACTGAAGCTTTCTTT	CASSERYATEAFF
TRBV5-5	.	.	TRBJ1-2	TGTGCCAGCAGCTTGGAATGGGTACCGAGAGGGGGCTACACCTTC	CASSLEWVPRGGYTF
TRBV5-1	.	TRBD1	TRBJ2-1	TGCGCCAGCAGCTTGCGGGACAGGGAGAGGGATGAGCAGTTCTTC	CASSLRDRERDEQFF
TRBV6-6	.	TRBD2	TRBJ2-7	TGTGCCAGCAGGGGACTAGCTTACGAGCAGTACTTC	CASRGLAYEQYF
TRBV28	.	.	TRBJ1-5	TGTGCCAGCAGTTTAGGGGCACTTAGCAATCAGCCCCAGCATTTT	CASSLGALSNQPQHF
TRBV10-2	once	TRBD1	TRBJ2-5	TGCGCCAGCGGAAGGACAGGGATGTATGAGACCCAGTACTTC	CASGRTGMYETQYF
TRBV6-1	few	.	TRBJ2-5	TGTGCCAGCACCTTATCCCCCAGAGAGACCCAGTACTTC	CASTLSPRETQYF
TRBV5-8	.	.	TRBJ1-4	TGTGCCAGCAGCTTGGAGGGAGAGGGGGATGAAAAACTGTTTTTT	CASSLEGEGDEKLFF
TRBV28	.	TRBD2	TRBJ2-7	TGTGCCAGCAGTCGGACTAGCGCCTACGAGCAGTACTTC	CASSRTSAYEQYF
TRBV7-9	.	TRBD1	TRBJ2-1	TGTGCCAGCAGGCGACAGGGGTTCAATGAGCAGTTCTTC	CASRRQGFNEQFF
TRBV6-6	.	TRBD1	TRBJ2-7	TGTGCCAGCAGTCCCACGGGACAGGCCGCCGTACACTTC	CASSPTGQAAVHF
TRBV29-1	.	.	TRBJ2-2	TGCAGCGTTGTGCTGTGGACTACGAGCGGGGAGCTGTTTTTT	CSVVLWTTSGELFF
TRBV7-8	.	.	TRBJ2-1	TGTGCCAGCAGGGGGGCCTCCTACAATGAGCAGTTCTTC	CASRGASYNEQFF
TRBV7-3	.	.	TRBJ2-1	TGTGCCAGCAGTCAGAATACAGGGACGAATGAGCAGTTCTTC	CASSQNTGTNEQFF
TRBV10-3	.	.	TRBJ1-1	TGTGCCATCAAGTTACAGGCGGGCACTGAAGCTTTCTTT	CAIKLQAGTEAFF
TRBV4-2	.	TRBD1	TRBJ2-7	TGTGCCAGCAGCCAACAGGACAGGGCCTACGAGCAGTACTTC	CASSQQDRAYEQYF
TRBV5-4	.	TRBD2	TRBJ2-5	TGTGCCAGCAGGAAGGGACTAGCGGGAGGGTCACTGGGGCAAGAGACCCAGTACTTC	CASRKGLAGGSLGQETQYF
TRBV4-1	.	TRBD2	TRBJ2-7	TGCGCCAGCAGCCAAGCCTCCGGGACTAGCCTTCCATTCAACTACGAGCAGTACTTC	CASSQASGTSLPFNYEQYF
TRBV7-2	.	.	TRBJ2-2	TGTGCCAGCAGCTACTCGGGGAACACCGGGGAGCTGTTTTTT	CASSYSGNTGELFF
TRBV9	.	TRBD2	TRBJ2-6	TGTGCCCGCAGCGCGGGGGGGGCCACCTTCGTAACCTCTGGGGCCAACGTCCTGACTTTC	CARSAGGATFVTSGANVLTF
TRBV12-5	.	.	TRBJ2-3	TGTGCTAGTGGTGATACAGGTCCCAATATACATACGCAGTATTTT	CASGDTGPNIHTQYF
TRBV30	.	TRBD1	TRBJ2-3	TGTGCCTGGAAGGTGGACAGGGCTTCAAATACGCAGTATTTT	CAWKVDRASNTQYF
TRBV6-4	.	.	TRBJ2-3	TGTGCCAGCAGTGACTCGATGGAGGGGGCAGGGGATACGCAGTATTTT	CASSDSMEGAGDTQYF
TRBV28	.	.	TRBJ2-3	TGTGCCGCTGCGACACCTAGCACAGATACGCAGTATTTT	CAAATPSTDTQYF
TRBV28	.	.	TRBJ2-6	TGTGCCAGCACCGCGGACACATCTGGGGCCAACGTCCTGACTTTC	CASTADTSGANVLTF
TRBV5-1	.	TRBD1	TRBJ2-2	TGCGCCAGCAGCTTTGGACAGGGATGGGGGGAGCTGTTTTTT	CASSFGQGWGELFF
TRBV4-2	.	.	TRBJ2-1	TGTGCCAGCAGCCAAGGGCAGGGGTTGTTCGGTGAGCAGTTCTTC	CASSQGQGLFGEQFF
TRBV2	.	.	TRBJ2-4	TGTGCCAGCAGTGGGGACATTAACAAAAACATTCAGTACTTC	CASSGDINKNIQYF
TRBV7-9	.	TRBD2	TRBJ2-3	TGTGCCAGCAGCTTAGGAATGGCGGGGGATGCAGATACGCAGTATTTT	CASSLGMAGDADTQYF
TRBV7-8	.	TRBD2	TRBJ2-3	TGTGCCAGCAGCTTGGGACTAGCGGGCCCGGGAGATACGCAGTATTTT	CASSLGLAGPGDTQYF
TRBV9	.	.	TRBJ2-3	TGTGCCAGCAGCCCCCCGACACATGGGACGCAGTATTTT	CASSPPTHGTQYF
TRBV5-5	.	TRBD2	TRBJ2-3	TGTGCCAGCAGCTTGGGCGGGACTAGGTTCACAGATACGCAGTATTTT	CASSLGGTRFTDTQYF
TRBV5-4	once	TRBD1	TRBJ1-5	TGTGCCAGCAGCTTATACAGGGGGGATGGCAATCAGCCCCAGCATTTT	CASSLYRGDGNQPQHF
TRBV27	.	TRBD2	TRBJ2-7	TGTGCCAGCAGTTACGGTAGCGGGAGGGCGGACGAGCAGTACTTC	CASSYGSGRADEQYF
TRBV5-1	.	.	TRBJ2-5	TGCGCCAGCAGCTCGCAGGACTCTCGGGAGACCCAGTACTTC	CASSSQDSRETQYF
TRBV28	.	TRBD1	TRBJ1-2	TGTGCCAGCAGTTTAGGACAGGGGACGTATGGCTACACCTTC	CASSLGQGTYGYTF
TRBV7-8	.	.	TRBJ2-2	TGTGCCAGCAGCTTTTCCAGGACAGTCGCGAACACCGGGGAGCTGTTTTTT	CASSFSRTVANTGELFF
TRBV11-3	.	TRBD1	TRBJ1-1	TGTGCCAGCAGCCGGACAGGGGATGAAGCTTTCTTT	CASSRTGDEAFF
TRBV6-5	.	.	TRBJ2-7	TGTGCCAGCACCCGCCCAGGGTGGGGTTTGGACGAGCAGTACTTC	CASTRPGWGLDEQYF